These 24 T cell receptor beta chains were all obtained from the same sample, sequenced in a study of radiation and T cells in renal cell carcinoma. Profiled with immunoSEQ multiplex PCR; TCRdb holds only in-frame clones, not every one. The table lists about 14,000 clones, 45% to 70% of them singletons, with 11% in the top ten. Indicated treatment: treatment-naive control, cytoreductive nephrectomy. The sample consisted of tumor tissue, taken from a patient whose treatment was nephrectomy without radiotherapy. These receptors all stem from a man aged 50-60 years with renal cell carcinoma.

The chain carries TRBV4-1 and TRBJ2-7; 8 bases line up with TRBD2. The J segment lost 3 bases and the V segment lost 1 base, leaving 5 bases of the junction unmatched. CDR1 is MGHRA and CDR2 is YSYEKL in the germline V gene. There are 15 residues in the CDR3. The CDR3 here is CASSQAGTRNYEQYF. Written as DNA, the CDR3 is TGCGCCAGCAGCCAAGCCGGGACTAGAAACTACGAGCAGTACTTC.

This clone was observed a handful of times. The chain links TRBV13 to TRBJ1-1; D perhaps matches TRBD1 (6 bases). Trimming removed 0 bases from V and 1 base from J, with 6 bases in between. The CDR3 is 14 residues long. CDR1 PRHDT and CDR2 FYEKMQ come from the germline V gene (reference sequence). CDR3 sequence reads: CASSLGGGNTEAFF. CDR3 coding DNA: TGTGCCAGCAGCTTAGGAGGGGGGAACACTGAAGCTTTCTTT.

CDR3 sequence: CASARDGHYEQYF. The CDR3 DNA reads TGTGCCAGCGCCCGGGACGGACATTACGAGCAGTACTTC. The rearrangement links TRBV9 to TRBJ2-7; D may match TRBD1 or TRBD2 (5 bases each). Germline V CDR1 and CDR2: SGDLS, YYNGEE. The CDR3 length is 13 residues. V was clipped by 7 bases and J by 4 bases, with 15 bases between them.

This clone appeared a few times. The genes are TRBV19 and TRBJ2-5; D is uncertain. Germline V gene sequence: CDR1 LNHDA, CDR2 SQIVND (reference sequence). The CDR3 is 13 amino acids. V gave up 3 bases and J gave up 5 bases, with 10 bases separating them. CDR3 in amino acids: CASSMSEKETQYF. The DNA of the CDR3 is TGTGCCAGTAGTATGAGTGAGAAGGAGACCCAGTACTTC.

The chain has TRBV2 and TRBJ2-7; 9 bases line up with TRBD1. CDR1 and CDR2 (germline): SNHLY, FYNNEI. This CDR3 has 15 residues. V shed 6 bases and J 2 bases; nucleotides not matched to a gene: 8. The CDR3: CASRPQGALAYEQYF. CDR3 bases: TGTGCCAGCAGGCCACAGGGGGCGCTGGCCTACGAGCAGTACTTC.

This clone was picked up one time. V and J are TRBV19 and TRBJ2-7; D may match TRBD1 or TRBD2 (5 bases each). CDR3 length: 14 amino acids. Trimming stripped 1 base from V and 3 bases from J, with 10 bases between. Germline V gives CDR1 LNHDA, CDR2 SQIVND (reference sequence). DNA for the CDR3: TGTGCCAGTAGTATAGGGGGACGGGACTACGAGCAGTACTTC. Its protein is CASSIGGRDYEQYF.

The chain joins TRBV7-2 to TRBJ2-5; perhaps D is TRBD1 or TRBD2 (5 bases each). V was clipped by 5 bases and J by 0 bases, with 13 bases between them. The CDR3 is 15 amino acids. Germline V gene data show CDR1 as SGHTA and CDR2 as FQGNSA. Here the CDR3 reads CASSLSGAYQETQYF. In DNA form, the CDR3 reads TGTGCCAGCAGCCTCTCCGGGGCGTACCAAGAGACCCAGTACTTC.

The chain couples TRBV5-1 to TRBJ1-4; a possible D gene is TRBD1 (5 bases). Germline assignment: CDR1 SGHRS and CDR2 YFSETQ. The length of the CDR3 is 14 residues. The germline V and J ends were trimmed by 0 bases and 4 bases, with 7 bases remaining between them. CDR3 sequence reads: CASSLGGDNEKLFF. The CDR3 region has the DNA TGCGCCAGCAGCTTGGGAGGGGATAATGAAAAACTGTTTTTT. Filled out from reference TRBV5-1 and TRBJ1-4, the complete variable domain reads KAGVTQTPRYLIKTRGQQVTLSCSPISGHRSVSWYQQTPGQGLQFLFEYFSETQRNKGNFPGRFSGRQFSNSRSEMNVSTLELGDSALYLCASSLGGDNEKLFFGSGTQLSVL.

CDR3 amino acids: CASSGLGEAPTDTQYF. The CDR3 nucleotides are TGTGCCAGCAGCGGGTTGGGGGAGGCCCCCACAGATACGCAGTATTTT. The chain is built from TRBV5-6 and TRBJ2-3; TRBD2 is a possible D gene (6 bases). This CDR3 is 16 amino acids long. Germline V gives CDR1 SGHDT, CDR2 YYEEEE. V lost 4 bases and J 2 bases, leaving 17 bases between the germline ends.

This clone was counted once. This rearrangement joins TRBV4-1 to TRBJ2-7, with D perhaps matching TRBD1 (5 bases). Germline V lookup: CDR1 MGHRA, CDR2 YSYEKL. CDR3 length: 15 amino acids. Trimming took 2 bases from V and 4 from J, leaving 15 bases between them. The CDR3 DNA follows: TGCGCCAGCAGCCAAACGACAGCGAACCTTTACGAGCAGTACTTC. It encodes CASSQTTANLYEQYF.

By sample fraction, this clone is medium-sized (0.01 to 0.1%). The chain recombines TRBV18 with TRBJ1-1; D might be TRBD1 (6 bases). V lost 10 bases and J lost 0, with 12 bases in between. Germline V gene sequence: CDR1 KGHSH, CDR2 LQKENI. The CDR3 is made up of 13 amino acids. CDR3 in amino acids: CATVQGMNTEAFF. CDR3 DNA: TGTGCCACGGTACAGGGTATGAACACTGAAGCTTTCTTT. The full variable domain, completed using reference TRBV18 and TRBJ1-1, is NAGVMQNPRHLVRRRGQEARLRCSPMKGHSHVYWYRQLPEEGLKFMVYLQKENIIDESGMPKERFSAEFPKEGPSILRIQQVVRGDSAAYFCATVQGMNTEAFFGQGTRLTVV.

Turning to this clone: Other nucleotide sequences in the sample specify the same CDR3. The chain combines TRBV5-6 with TRBJ2-7; D ambiguous. V lost 4 bases and J 6 bases, leaving 14 bases between the germline ends. CDR1 is SGHDT, CDR2 YYEEEE, per germline. There are 13 residues in the CDR3. CDR3 nucleotides: TGTGCCAGCAGCAGGAAGCCCGATACCGAGCAGTACTTC. Residues: CASSRKPDTEQYF.

CDR3 sequence reads: CASSHELAGAQQTQYF. The CDR3 nucleotides read TGTGCCAGCAGCCATGAACTAGCGGGGGCCCAACAAACGCAGTATTTT. The V and J genes are TRBV4-2 and TRBJ2-3; 11 bases are shared with TRBD2. With 3 bases clipped from V and 9 bases from J, the junction kept 11 bases outside the gene matches. The CDR3 consists of 16 residues. Germline V gene data show CDR1 as LGHNA and CDR2 as YNFKEQ.

The rearrangement uses TRBV5-6 and TRBJ2-5; TRBD1 aligns across 9 bases. V gave up 0 bases and J gave up 4 bases; unmatched junction bases: 4. This CDR3 is built from 15 residues. The germline V gene has CDR1 SGHDT and CDR2 YYEEEE. The CDR3 reads CASSLVGQGSETQYF. CDR3 bases: TGTGCCAGCAGCTTGGTAGGACAGGGGTCAGAGACCCAGTACTTC.

This clone was found a few times. The chain combines TRBV6-6 with TRBJ1-4; weak D call: TRBD1 (5 bases). The CDR3 runs to 12 residues. CDR1 is MNHNY and CDR2 is SVGAGI in the germline V gene (reference sequence). V was clipped by 7 bases and J by 8 bases, with 11 bases between them. CDR3 residues: CASTDSWEKLFF. CDR3 bases: TGTGCCAGCACCGACAGTTGGGAAAAACTGTTTTTT.

The chain employs TRBV10-3 and TRBJ2-3; 8 bases are a match to TRBD2. Trimming at V came to 3 bases and at J to 5 bases, leaving 16 bases not matched to a gene. The CDR3 totals 18 residues. Germline assignment: CDR1 ENHRY and CDR2 SYGVKD. The CDR3 protein is CAISDLGVAGLGIDTQYF. CDR3 bases: TGTGCCATCAGTGATTTGGGAGTAGCGGGGCTAGGAATAGATACGCAGTATTTT.

This chain uses TRBV6-5 with TRBJ1-1; D remains unclear. Germline V CDR1 and CDR2: MNHEY, SVGAGI. The CDR3 is made up of 11 amino acids. Trimming removed 8 bases at V and 5 bases at J, with 9 bases between. CDR3 in DNA: TGTGCCAGCGCCCGAGGGACTGAAGCTTTCTTT. It encodes CASARGTEAFF.

The chain recombines TRBV15 with TRBJ2-7, with a tentative D call TRBD1 (5 bases). Per germline, CDR1 LNHNV and CDR2 YYDKDF (reference sequence). V gave up 0 bases and J gave up 6 bases, with 12 bases separating them. This CDR3 spans 14 amino acids. CDR3 sequence reads: CATSREDRGSEQYF. In DNA, the CDR3 is TGTGCCACCAGCAGAGAAGACAGAGGTTCCGAGCAGTACTTC.

This clone is a singleton in its sample. The gene calls are TRBV28 and TRBJ2-5; D gene ambiguous. The CDR3 spans 15 residues. V lost 5 bases and J 1 base, leaving 14 bases between the germline ends. Germline CDR1 reads MDHEN; CDR2 reads SYDVKM. CDR3 loop: CASSEITATQETQYF. For the CDR3, the DNA is TGTGCCAGCAGTGAAATAACGGCTACCCAAGAGACCCAGTACTTC.

J is TRBJ2-5 and V is TRBV9, with no clear D. Germline V gene lookup returns CDR1 SGDLS and CDR2 YYNGEE. V was shortened by 0 bases and J by 4 bases, with 13 bases between the two germline ends. CDR3 length: 15 residues. The CDR3 bases are TGTGCCAGCAGCGTAGGCAGTGTTACGGGAGAGACCCAGTACTTC. Protein product: CASSVGSVTGETQYF. Combining the CDR3 with reference TRBV9 and TRBJ2-5 gives the whole variable domain DSGVTQTPKHLITATGQRVTLRCSPRSGDLSVYWYQQSLDQGLQFLIQYYNGEERAKGNILERFSAQQFPDLHSELNLSSLELGDSALYFCASSVGSVTGETQYFGPGTRLLVL.

The sample holds a few counts of this clone. The V call is TRBV30, the J call TRBJ1-2; D is unclear. There are 11 residues in the CDR3. V was pared by 2 bases and J by 5 bases, with 6 bases between. CDR1 and CDR2 from the germline V gene are GTSNPN and SVGIG (reference sequence). CDR3 nucleotide sequence: TGTGCCTGGAGTAACGGGTATGGCTACACCTTC. Protein product: CAWSNGYGYTF.

This clone has a handful of counts. The chain combines TRBV7-2 with TRBJ2-5; TRBD2 matches at 11 bases. V gave up 4 bases and J gave up 5 bases; unmatched junction bases: 12. The CDR3 totals 17 residues. Per germline, CDR1 SGHTA and CDR2 FQGNSA. The CDR3 is CASSSRGLAGGQETQYF. The CDR3 nucleotides are TGTGCCAGCAGCTCGAGAGGTCTAGCGGGAGGACAGGAGACCCAGTACTTC.

This clone has more than one count but fewer than ten. The J gene is TRBJ1-1, the V gene TRBV4-1; D gene uncertain. CDR1 is MGHRA and CDR2 is YSYEKL in the germline V gene. The CDR3 is made up of 14 amino acids. With 1 base removed from V and 2 bases from J, the gap between germline ends came to 8 bases. The CDR3 loop is CASSQGAYNTEAFF. In DNA form, the CDR3 reads TGCGCCAGCAGCCAAGGAGCATACAACACTGAAGCTTTCTTT.

This clone was seen only a few times. The gene calls are TRBV7-6 and TRBJ1-5; D gene ambiguous. The CDR3 is made up of 15 amino acids. V gave up 1 base and J gave up 3 bases, with 10 bases separating them. Germline CDR1 and CDR2: SGHVS and FNYEAQ. The CDR3 nucleotides read TGTGCCAGCAGCTTAGATTCTGGGATCAATCAGCCCCAGCATTTT. Its protein is CASSLDSGINQPQHF.